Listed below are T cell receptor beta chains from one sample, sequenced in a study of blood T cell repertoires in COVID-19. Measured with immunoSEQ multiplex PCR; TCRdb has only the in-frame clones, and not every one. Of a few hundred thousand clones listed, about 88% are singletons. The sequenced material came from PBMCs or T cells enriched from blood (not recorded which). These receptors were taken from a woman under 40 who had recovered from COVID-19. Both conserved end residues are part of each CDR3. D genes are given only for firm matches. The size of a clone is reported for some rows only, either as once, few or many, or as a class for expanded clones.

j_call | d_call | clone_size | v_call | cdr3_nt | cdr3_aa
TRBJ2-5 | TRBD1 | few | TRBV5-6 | TGTGCCAGCAGCTTGATGGGCAGGGGGCAAGAGACCCAGTACTTC | CASSLMGRGQETQYF
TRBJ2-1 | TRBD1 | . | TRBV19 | TGTGCCAGTAGCTCAACAGGGGGAGGCTACAATGAGCAGTTCTTC | CASSSTGGGYNEQFF
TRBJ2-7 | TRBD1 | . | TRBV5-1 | TGCGCCAGCAGCATATCCGGGACAGGGGTGTACGAGCAGTACTTC | CASSISGTGVYEQYF
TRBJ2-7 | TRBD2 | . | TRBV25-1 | TGTGCCAGCAGTGAATATCGGGGGGCCTACGAGCAGTACTTC | CASSEYRGAYEQYF
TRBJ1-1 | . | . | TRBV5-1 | TGCGCCAGCAGCGGACAGCTGAACACTGAAGCTTTCTTT | CASSGQLNTEAFF
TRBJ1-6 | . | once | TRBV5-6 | TGTGCCAGCAGGGTTGGGCGAAGGGGCTGGTCCAACTGGGGTTCACCCCTCCACTTT | CASRVGRRGWSNWGSPLHF
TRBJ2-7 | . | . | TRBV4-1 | TGCGCCAGCAGCCAATCAGGTAGTTACGAGCAGTACTTC | CASSQSGSYEQYF
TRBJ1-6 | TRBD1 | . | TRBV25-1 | TGTGCCAGCAGTGAGCAGGGGGGTAATTCACCCCTCCACTTT | CASSEQGGNSPLHF
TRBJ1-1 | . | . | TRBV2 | TGTGCCAGCAGTGAAGCGCTAGGACAGGAAGCTTTCTTT | CASSEALGQEAFF
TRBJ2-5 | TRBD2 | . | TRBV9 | TGTGCCAGCAGCGTAGGGGTAGCGGGGGCCCCAGAGACCCAGTACTTC | CASSVGVAGAPETQYF
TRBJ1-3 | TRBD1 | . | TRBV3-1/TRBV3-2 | TGTGCCAGCAGCCAAGATTGGGGACAGGCTGGAAACACCATATATTTT | CASSQDWGQAGNTIYF
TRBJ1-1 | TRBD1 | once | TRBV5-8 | TGTGCCAGCAGCTTCGGGATCAGGGGGCGAGATCGCTTGTCTGAAGCTTTCTTT | CASSFGIRGRDRLSEAFF
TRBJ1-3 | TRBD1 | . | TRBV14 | TGTGCCAGCAGCCAAGATGGGACAGGGAGGCCTGGAAACACCATATATTTT | CASSQDGTGRPGNTIYF
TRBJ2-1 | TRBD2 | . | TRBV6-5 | TGTGCCAGCAGGGCGGGGGGGCGGAATGAGCAGTTCTTC | CASRAGGRNEQFF
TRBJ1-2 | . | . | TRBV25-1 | TGTGCCAGCAGTGAAATGGGCAGTTACTATGGCTACACCTTC | CASSEMGSYYGYTF
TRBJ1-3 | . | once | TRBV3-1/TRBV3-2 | TGTGCCAGCAGCCAAGGGGGCCCGAACTCTGGAAACACCATATATTTT | CASSQGGPNSGNTIYF
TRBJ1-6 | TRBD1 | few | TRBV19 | TGTGCCAGTTCGAGACAGGGGACGTCGTCACCCCTCCACTTT | CASSRQGTSSPLHF
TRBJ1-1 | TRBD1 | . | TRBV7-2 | TGTGCCAGCAGCTTGTTGACAGGGGAGGGGAACACTGAAGCTTTCTTT | CASSLLTGEGNTEAFF
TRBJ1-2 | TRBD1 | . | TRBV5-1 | TGCGCCAGCAGCGTAGGACAGGGGAATGGCTACACCTTC | CASSVGQGNGYTF
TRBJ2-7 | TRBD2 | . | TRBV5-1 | TGCGCCCGCAGCTGGGCCGGCCCGGGGGGGGAGCAGTACTTC | CARSWAGPGGEQYF
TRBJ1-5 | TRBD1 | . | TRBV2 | TGTGCCAGCAGCGTCAGGGGGCGCGGCAATCAGCCCCAGCATTTT | CASSVRGRGNQPQHF
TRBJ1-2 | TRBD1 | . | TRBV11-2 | TGTGCCAGCAGCTCCGGAGGGACAGCCACTAACTATGGCTACACCTTC | CASSSGGTATNYGYTF
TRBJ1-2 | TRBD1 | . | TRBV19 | TGTGCCAGTAGTTTGCCAGGGGGTTTCTATGGCTACACCTTC | CASSLPGGFYGYTF
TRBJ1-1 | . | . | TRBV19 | TGTGCCAGTAGTGACTTGGGCACTGAAGCTTTCTTT | CASSDLGTEAFF
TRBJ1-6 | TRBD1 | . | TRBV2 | TGTGCCAGCAGCAGGACAGGGGATAATTCACCCCTCCACTTT | CASSRTGDNSPLHF
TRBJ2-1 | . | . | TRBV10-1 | TGCGCCAGCAGTGATCAGGAACCCTACAATGAGCAGTTCTTC | CASSDQEPYNEQFF
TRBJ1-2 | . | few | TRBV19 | TGTGCCAGTAGTATAGGGGGCACAGGGAAGGGCTACACCTTC | CASSIGGTGKGYTF
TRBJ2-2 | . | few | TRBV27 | TGTGCCAGCAGTCTCGACTTATACACCGGGGAGCTGTTTTTT | CASSLDLYTGELFF
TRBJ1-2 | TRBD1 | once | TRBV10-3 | TGTGCCATCACCAGAGGAGGGGGCGATGGCTACACCTTC | CAITRGGGDGYTF
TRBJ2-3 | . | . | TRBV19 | TGTGCCAGTACGAAGAAAGGGGGGGAGTATACAGATACGCAGTATTTT | CASTKKGGEYTDTQYF
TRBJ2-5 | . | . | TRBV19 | TGTGCCAGTAGTATAGAGGCCCTTGGGAGGGAGACCCAGTACTTC | CASSIEALGRETQYF